This T cell receptor beta chain is drawn from a study of relationships among human T cell subsets. General study results and limits: Many CDR3s were shared across Th1, Th2 and regulatory subsets.

Points on this clonotype: The antigen is undetermined.

The V and J ends lost 5 bases and 5 bases, in that order; junction bases with no gene match: 6. Germline V gives CDR1 SGHAT, CDR2 FQNNGV. This CDR3 is 15 amino acids long. TCR alpha and beta CDR3s were amplified from mRNA by semiquantitative ARM-PCR. In ARM-PCR, communal superprimers followed tagged nested gene-specific primers for exponential amplification. Nested primers were removed by exonuclease before the second PCR round. TCRdb passed the multiplex PCR reads through MiXCR, listing each CDR3 protein once. Of under 4,000 distinct CDR3 sequences in the sample, around 54% were seen once. Th2 cells were selected with anti-CD294 beads after removing CD4+CD56+ natural killer T cells.

V usage is TRBV11-2 and J usage is TRBJ2-7, with TRBD2 matching 13 bases. Material for sequencing was CD4+ Th2 cells sorted from blood. The TCR comes from a man aged 40-49 years in good health. This chain's CDR3 is CASSLRTSGGHEQYF. Here the CDR3 DNA reads TGTGCCAGCAGCCTTCGGACTAGCGGGGGACACGAGCAGTACTTC.